Below are 18 T cell receptor beta chains sequenced from a single sample in a study of blood T cell repertoires in COVID-19. Assay: immunoSEQ multiplex PCR; the TCRdb copy retains only in-frame clones and omits some. The repertoire holds roughly 68,000 clones, with roughly 83% as singletons. The specimen sequenced was peripheral blood. These receptors were obtained from a woman aged 80 or over with acute or convalescent COVID-19.

The chain recombines TRBV27 with TRBJ1-1; 7 bases line up with TRBD1. The length of the CDR3 is 16 residues. Germline CDR1 reads MNHEY; CDR2 reads SMNVEV (reference sequence). With V trimmed by 4 bases and J by 1 base, 9 bases remained unmatched. The CDR3 here is CASSSQSGTENTEAFF. The CDR3 bases are TGTGCCAGCAGTTCCCAATCCGGGACAGAGAACACTGAAGCTTTCTTT.

This clone was detected only a few times. The gene calls are TRBV25-1 and TRBJ1-2; the D is unclear. The germline V and J ends were trimmed by 1 base and 0 bases, with 9 bases remaining between them. The CDR3 sequence is 15 residues long. In germline, CDR1 is MGHDK, CDR2 SYGVNS. CDR3 protein: CASSESGGANYGYTF. The DNA for the CDR3 is TGTGCCAGCAGTGAATCCGGCGGAGCTAACTATGGCTACACCTTC.

This chain joins TRBV11-2 and TRBJ2-7; TRBD2 is a possible D gene (5 bases). The CDR3 is made up of 15 amino acids. Germline CDR1 SGHAT, CDR2 FQNNGV. V dropped 6 bases and J dropped 0 bases, with 15 bases sitting between them. Written as DNA, the CDR3 is TGTGCCAGCAGGTCTACTAGGGAGCTCTCCTACGAGCAGTACTTC. Its protein product is CASRSTRELSYEQYF.

The CDR3 nucleotides are TGTGCCAGCGGGAAGGACAGCGGTGCTAACTATGGCTACACCTTC. Its translation is CASGKDSGANYGYTF. V gene TRBV2 combines with J gene TRBJ1-2, with D possibly TRBD1 on 6 matching bases. Germline assignment: CDR1 SNHLY and CDR2 FYNNEI. The CDR3 has 15 residues. Trimming took off 8 bases at V and 0 bases at J, with 16 bases between the two ends.

V and J are TRBV5-1 and TRBJ1-2; a weak D match, TRBD1 (5 bases). This CDR3 spans 12 amino acids. Germline CDR1 is SGHRS and CDR2 is YFSETQ. V lost 4 bases to trimming and J lost 8 bases, with 12 bases between them. The CDR3 coding sequence is TGCGCCAGCAGCACCGGGGGAGAAGGCTACACCTTC. Translated: CASSTGGEGYTF.

The rearrangement joins TRBV9 to TRBJ2-3; 10 nucleotides match TRBD2. After removal of 4 bases from V and 2 bases from J, the junction contained 13 bases not matched to a gene. Germline CDR1 reads SGDLS; CDR2 reads YYNGEE. The CDR3 is 18 amino acids. The CDR3 here is CASSPRQSGGAHTDTQYF. The CDR3 nucleotides are TGTGCCAGCAGCCCCCGTCAAAGCGGGGGGGCCCACACAGATACGCAGTATTTT.

V is TRBV4-1 and J is TRBJ2-2; 8 bases are shared with TRBD2. The V gene's germline CDR1 is MGHRA and CDR2 YSYEKL. V dropped 1 base and J dropped 5; count of bases not matched to a gene: 3. The CDR3 consists of 15 residues. This chain's CDR3 is CASSQGGRTTGELFF. The CDR3 DNA follows: TGCGCCAGCAGCCAAGGCGGGAGGACGACCGGGGAGCTGTTTTTT.

The chain uses TRBV12-3 or TRBV12-4 and TRBJ2-5; D not resolved. The CDR3 consists of 13 residues. V was shortened by 1 base and J by 1 base, with 4 bases between the two germline ends. CDR3 region: CASSLVGQETQYF. Here the CDR3 DNA reads TGTGCCAGCAGTTTAGTCGGCCAAGAGACCCAGTACTTC.

The chain uses TRBV9 and TRBJ1-6; a possible D gene is TRBD1 (5 bases). Germline CDR1 reads SGDLS; CDR2 reads YYNGEE. Trimming left V 3 bases short and J 6 bases short, with 13 bases between. The CDR3 has 15 residues. CDR3 region: CASSAQAQGNSPLHF. In DNA, the CDR3 is TGTGCCAGCAGCGCCCAGGCTCAGGGTAATTCACCCCTCCACTTT. Filled out from reference TRBV9 and TRBJ1-6, the complete variable domain reads DSGVTQTPKHLITATGQRVTLRCSPRSGDLSVYWYQQSLDQGLQFLIQYYNGEERAKGNILERFSAQQFPDLHSELNLSSLELGDSALYFCASSAQAQGNSPLHFGNGTRLTVT.

The chain uses TRBV7-9 and TRBJ1-4, with 8 bases identical to TRBD1. The CDR3 loop spans 14 amino acids. Germline lookup yields CDR1 SEHNR and CDR2 FQNEAQ (reference sequence). With V trimmed by 6 bases and J by 5 bases, 5 bases remained unmatched. The CDR3 nucleotides are TGTGCCAGCAGTCCCCGGACAGGGAATGAAAAACTGTTTTTT. Translated, it gives CASSPRTGNEKLFF.

The rearrangement links TRBV25-1 to TRBJ1-1; D may be TRBD1 (5 bases). Trimming removed 4 bases at V and 4 bases at J, with 10 bases between. This CDR3 has 13 amino acids. Germline assignment: CDR1 MGHDK and CDR2 SYGVNS. The CDR3 is CASSASGTTEAFF. CDR3 DNA sequence: TGTGCCAGCAGTGCCAGCGGGACCACTGAAGCTTTCTTT.

This sequence joins TRBV5-1 and TRBJ1-3; a possible D gene is TRBD1 (5 bases). The germline V and J ends were trimmed by 0 bases and 1 base, with 14 bases remaining between them. The CDR3 is 17 residues long. The V gene's germline CDR1 is SGHRS and CDR2 YFSETQ. The CDR3: CASSLEPFGGSGNTIYF. The CDR3 coding sequence is TGCGCCAGCAGCTTGGAACCGTTCGGGGGGTCTGGAAACACCATATATTTT. Using reference TRBV5-1 and TRBJ1-3 for the parts outside the CDR3, the full variable domain is KAGVTQTPRYLIKTRGQQVTLSCSPISGHRSVSWYQQTPGQGLQFLFEYFSETQRNKGNFPGRFSGRQFSNSRSEMNVSTLELGDSALYLCASSLEPFGGSGNTIYFGEGSWLTVV.

V usage is TRBV19 and J usage is TRBJ2-7; 8 positions match TRBD1. Per germline, CDR1 LNHDA and CDR2 SQIVND (reference sequence). Losses at the gene ends were 5 bases for V and 5 bases for J; bases not matched to a gene: 11. This CDR3 has 15 amino acids. The DNA of the CDR3 is TGTGCCAGTAGTCCTATAGGACAGGGCCAGAACGAGCAGTACTTC. Protein product: CASSPIGQGQNEQYF.

This clone was counted only a few times. The chain carries TRBV3-1 (or the pseudogene TRBV3-2) and TRBJ1-1; D might be TRBD1 (5 bases). Deletions cut 4 bases from V and 8 bases from J, with 14 bases between. Per the germline V gene, CDR1 is LGHDT and CDR2 is YNNKEL (reference sequence). This CDR3 has 13 amino acids. The CDR3 DNA sequence: TGTGCCAGCAGCCTAGGGGAAAGGGGAGAAGCTTTCTTT. Encoded protein: CASSLGERGEAFF.

The V and J genes are TRBV3-1 (or the pseudogene TRBV3-2) and TRBJ2-7; no clear D. This CDR3 has 12 residues. V gave up 4 bases and J gave up 3 bases, with 7 bases separating them. CDR1 is LGHDT, CDR2 YNNKEL, per germline (reference sequence). Written as DNA, the CDR3 is TGTGCCAGCAGCCTCCAGAACTACGAGCAGTACTTC. Its translation is CASSLQNYEQYF.

The rearrangement joins TRBV6-5 to TRBJ1-4; D is possibly TRBD1 (6 bases). The CDR3 has 15 amino acids. V was cut by 0 bases and J by 10 bases, with 15 bases left in between. CDR1 is MNHEY and CDR2 is SVGAGI in the germline V gene. CDR3 bases: TGTGCCAGCAGTTACTCTGGGCCACAGGGATCAAAACTGTTTTTT. Translated, it gives CASSYSGPQGSKLFF.

The chain recombines TRBV9 with TRBJ1-1; 7 bases line up with TRBD1. The CDR3 covers 14 residues. The V gene end was trimmed by 2 bases and the J gene end by 5 bases; junction bases not matched to a gene: 6. CDR1 is SGDLS, CDR2 YYNGEE, per germline. The CDR3 nucleotides are TGTGCCAGCAGCGTGGGGGACAGCCGGACTGAAGCTTTCTTT. The encoded protein is CASSVGDSRTEAFF.

This clone was recorded a few times. The chain uses TRBV24-1 and TRBJ2-1; 13 bases line up with TRBD2. V trimming: 3 bases; J trimming: 11 bases; junction bases outside the gene matches: 12. Germline CDR1 reads KGHDR; CDR2 reads SFDVKD. This CDR3 is built from 17 residues. CDR3 in amino acids: CATSDPAGLAGVGKQFF. In nucleotides, the CDR3 is TGTGCCACCAGTGATCCCGCTGGACTAGCGGGAGTTGGGAAGCAGTTCTTC.